Listed below are T cell receptor beta chains from one sample, sequenced in a study of cytomegalovirus exposure and HLA in healthy donors. Clones were sequenced by immunoSEQ multiplex PCR, and TCRdb holds only the in-frame ones, with some missing. The data show about 200,000 clones, roughly 85% seen once. Sequencing input: PBMCs. The receptors come from a woman between 18 and 29 years old in good health and CMV-seronegative. Each CDR3 is given with its conserved first and last residue.

TRBV19,CASMRTGSAQPQHF
TRBV19,CASSRTRDRNTDTQYF
TRBV15,CATSRDHGGTEYNEQFF
TRBV6-6,CASSRYEDATNEKLFF
TRBV6-5,CASRPDVTGELFF
TRBV29-1,CSVVDLTGAFF
TRBV28,CASSLGVGGYEQYF
TRBV10-3,CAIRGQGTYEQYF
TRBV5-1,CASSFGTSRGIGGGAFF
TRBV10-1,CASSERPGGEQYF
TRBV20-1,CSASNRGGYTF
TRBV10-3,CAGSALADYEQYF
TRBV28,CASSLAATEQFF
TRBV7-2,CASSLGGHYYEQYF
TRBV5-1,CASSFEGTDTQYF
TRBV19,CASSIGRVGTDTQYF
TRBV19,CASQDRGSGEQYF
TRBV28,CASSLGISSNYGYTF
TRBV2,CASSETLRGYYEQYF
TRBV4-1,CASSQPGGDYGYTF
TRBV5-1,CASSLAAEMDGYTF
TRBV28,CASSLTVNYGYTF
TRBV6-5,CASSYRTEQFF
TRBV13,CASSLDSYEQYF
TRBV30,CAWSVGTSAYNEQFF